The T cell receptor beta chain under discussion was sequenced for a study of CD8 T cells in ankylosing spondylitis. Whole-study results and caveats: A motif in TCR beta, a set of under ten highly homologous variants, appeared characteristic of ankylosing spondylitis blood. Significantly higher representation of disease-linked clones was reported for matched ankylosing spondylitis synovial fluid.

A single record per CDR3 protein comes from TCRdb applying MiXCR to the 5' RACE reads. The profile shows just under 550,000 distinct CDR3 sequences, roughly an eighth of them singletons. V lost 2 bases and J lost 6, with 19 bases in between. Germline V lookup: CDR1 LGHDT, CDR2 YNNKEL (reference sequence). The CDR3 is 16 amino acids. This clonotype appeared a few times. Its antigen remains unidentified. The clonotype originates from a male donor with ankylosing spondylitis. Material: blood, either unsorted or a sorted T cell fraction (not recorded which). This sequence joins TRBV3-1 and TRBJ1-2; a possible D gene is TRBD1 (5 bases). The CDR3 DNA is TGTGCCAGCAGCCAAAATACAATAACGCAAGGGGATGGCTACACCTTC. Its translation is CASSQNTITQGDGYTF.